The 18 T cell receptor beta chains in this list originate from one sample, sequenced in a study of CD8+ T cells in alopecia areata (dated by TCRdb to about 2018). The treatment or condition label for this specimen denotes: oral pan-JAK inhibitor, 5-10 mg twice daily. The library came from the immunoSEQ multiplex PCR assay. RNA was extracted from all samples and reverse transcribed into cDNA as template for TCR sequencing. TCRdb's version of the immuneACCESS table is confined to in-frame rearrangements and falls short of the full clone set. An unresolved V gene accounts for under half of the shortfall where checked; the remainder is of unknown origin. The sample data list about 64,000 clones, and under 60% of these were observed just once. The ten largest clones represent approximately 20% of the sample. Sequenced material: CD8+ T cells sorted from blood, taken at approximately week 36, from a patient treated with tofacitinib. The origin of the receptors is a human donor with alopecia areata.

This chain links TRBV7-9 with TRBJ2-3; no clear D. Germline CDR1 reads SEHNR; CDR2 reads FQNEAQ (reference sequence). V was clipped by 5 bases and J by 1 base, with 7 bases between them. The CDR3 totals 13 residues. The CDR3 spells CASSPEGTDTQYF. The CDR3 DNA is TGTGCCAGCAGCCCCGAAGGCACAGATACGCAGTATTTT.

This chain links TRBV28 with TRBJ1-2; 7 bases map to TRBD1. CDR1 MDHEN and CDR2 SYDVKM come from the germline V gene. The V segment lost 4 bases and the J segment 3 bases; nucleotides outside the gene matches: 8. The CDR3 covers 15 residues. CDR3 sequence reads: CASSSSKGAYYGYTF. The CDR3 DNA is TGTGCCAGCAGTTCCTCGAAGGGGGCCTACTATGGCTACACCTTC.

The chain links TRBV30 to TRBJ1-2, with D possibly matching TRBD1 (5 bases). This CDR3 region has 11 residues. Trimming removed 4 bases from V and 8 bases from J, with 11 bases in between. From germline, CDR1 is GTSNPN and CDR2 SVGIG (reference sequence). The CDR3 reads CAWNPGPGYTF. DNA for the CDR3: TGTGCCTGGAACCCAGGGCCCGGCTACACCTTC.

This clone has only a few counts. This sequence joins TRBV6-6 and TRBJ2-1; D may be TRBD2 (5 bases). CDR1 and CDR2 from the germline V gene are MNHNY and SVGAGI (reference sequence). The length of the CDR3 is 13 residues. V gave up 7 bases and J gave up 7 bases, with 14 bases separating them. The CDR3 DNA follows: TGTGCCAGCAACCTAGCTTATAGGAATGAGCAGTTCTTC. This gives the protein CASNLAYRNEQFF.

There are a few counts of this clone. The V and J genes are TRBV5-1 and TRBJ2-3, with 11 nucleotides matching TRBD2. V dropped 3 bases and J dropped 0; count of bases not matched to a gene: 12. This CDR3 has 19 amino acids. Germline CDR1 is SGHRS and CDR2 is YFSETQ. CDR3 bases: TGCGCCAGCAGCTCCAAGACTAGCGGGACATCCTCTAGCACAGATACGCAGTATTTT. Translating gives CASSSKTSGTSSSTDTQYF.

The CDR3 DNA is TGTGCCTGGGATTTAATGAACACTGAAGCTTTCTTT. Encoded protein: CAWDLMNTEAFF. V and J are TRBV30 and TRBJ1-1, with unresolved D. CDR1 and CDR2 (germline): GTSNPN, SVGIG (reference sequence). CDR3 length: 12 residues. Trimming shortened V by 5 bases and J by 0 bases, and 7 bases separated the two germline ends.

The chain has TRBV7-2 and TRBJ1-1; 9 bases agree with TRBD1. Germline-derived CDR1 and CDR2 are SGHTA and FQGNSA. CDR3 size: 13 residues. With 4 bases clipped from V and 11 bases from J, the junction kept 8 bases outside the gene matches. For the CDR3, the DNA is TGTGCCAGCAGCTGGGACAGGGAAGTCGGGGCTTTCTTT. Translation: CASSWDREVGAFF.

V is TRBV10-3 and J is TRBJ1-1; possible D gene TRBD1, 5 bases. The CDR3 has 15 amino acids. Germline lookup yields CDR1 ENHRY and CDR2 SYGVKD. V shed 0 bases and J shed 5 bases, with 13 bases lying between them. Here the CDR3 DNA reads TGTGCCATCAGTGAGTCGAGGGGCCGGGGAACTGAAGCTTTCTTT. As protein: CAISESRGRGTEAFF.

The CDR3 sequence is CASSISRGMSYEQYF. DNA of the CDR3: TGTGCCAGCAGCATATCGCGGGGGATGTCCTACGAGCAGTACTTC. The J gene is TRBJ2-7, the V gene TRBV27; TRBD2 aligns across 7 bases. The J segment lost 1 base and the V segment lost 6 bases, leaving 9 bases of the junction unmatched. This CDR3 is built from 15 residues. Germline CDR1 is MNHEY and CDR2 is SMNVEV (reference sequence).

This clone was picked up a small number of times. The rearrangement uses TRBV9 and TRBJ2-7, with no clear D. Trimming took 0 bases from V and 5 from J, leaving 9 bases between them. The germline V gene has CDR1 SGDLS and CDR2 YYNGEE. This CDR3 has 13 residues. The CDR3 sequence: CASSVASWDEQYF. The CDR3 DNA reads TGTGCCAGCAGCGTAGCCAGCTGGGACGAGCAGTACTTC. The whole variable domain, filled in from reference TRBV9 and TRBJ2-7, reads DSGVTQTPKHLITATGQRVTLRCSPRSGDLSVYWYQQSLDQGLQFLIQYYNGEERAKGNILERFSAQQFPDLHSELNLSSLELGDSALYFCASSVASWDEQYFGPGTRLTVT.

This clone was counted between two and nine times. This sequence joins TRBV29-1 and TRBJ2-1; perhaps D is TRBD1 or TRBD2 (6 bases each). This CDR3 has 11 amino acids. Trimming took off 7 bases at V and 11 bases at J, with 15 bases between the two ends. Per the germline V gene, CDR1 is SQVTM and CDR2 is ANQGSEA. The DNA of the CDR3 is TGCAGCGCCGAAGGAGGGGGGAAGCAGTTCTTC. It encodes CSAEGGGKQFF.

The rearrangement joins TRBV7-9 to TRBJ1-5; D is unresolved. V was clipped by 4 bases and J by 2 bases, with 9 bases between them. Germline CDR1 SEHNR, CDR2 FQNEAQ (reference sequence). This CDR3 has 14 amino acids. The CDR3 nucleotides read TGTGCCAGCAGCTCGAAAGCTGGCAATCAGCCCCAGCATTTT. Translation gives CASSSKAGNQPQHF.

Within the sample, this clone is medium-sized. The CDR3 reads CASSYSLIDFQYF. The CDR3 DNA reads as TGTGCCAGCAGTTACTCTCTGATCGACTTCCAGTATTTT. This chain joins TRBV6-6 and TRBJ2-3; D call uncertain. The V end was cut by 0 bases, the J end by 12 bases, with 13 bases between. Germline assignment: CDR1 MNHNY and CDR2 SVGAGI (reference sequence). The CDR3 contains 13 residues.

This chain uses TRBV28 with TRBJ2-3, with no clear D. Germline V lookup: CDR1 MDHEN, CDR2 SYDVKM. The CDR3 is made up of 12 amino acids. V shed 8 bases and J shed 6 bases, with 12 bases lying between them. CDR3 bases: TGTGCCAGCCGATCTCAAGGCGATACGCAGTATTTT. Translated: CASRSQGDTQYF.

This clone has more than one count but fewer than ten. The chain employs TRBV29-1 and TRBJ2-3; D tentatively reads TRBD1 or TRBD2 (5 bases each). The CDR3 runs to 15 residues. Germline-derived CDR1 and CDR2 are SQVTM and ANQGSEA. The V end lost 0 bases, the J end lost 3 bases, and 13 bases lay between the germline ends. CDR3 region: CSVEDYSEGTDTQYF. The CDR3 nucleotides read TGCAGCGTTGAAGATTACAGTGAGGGGACAGATACGCAGTATTTT.

This sequence joins TRBV4-1 and TRBJ2-7; D uncertain. The germline gives CDR1 MGHRA, CDR2 YSYEKL. This CDR3 has 15 residues. V dropped 0 bases and J dropped 7 bases, with 16 bases sitting between them. In nucleotides, the CDR3 is TGCGCCAGCAGCCAAGATCGCGGCCCTCCTCGGGAGCAGTACTTC. Protein product: CASSQDRGPPREQYF.

The chain employs TRBV29-1 and TRBJ2-7; 7 bases map to TRBD2. V dropped 4 bases and J dropped 0; count of bases not matched to a gene: 3. Germline V gene lookup returns CDR1 SQVTM and CDR2 ANQGSEA. The CDR3 runs to 13 residues. In DNA form, the CDR3 reads TGCAGCGTTGGGGGCGGGAGCTCCTACGAGCAGTACTTC. Amino acid sequence: CSVGGGSSYEQYF.

This clone has only a few counts. V is TRBV5-1 and J is TRBJ1-1, with no clear D. Germline V gene sequence: CDR1 SGHRS, CDR2 YFSETQ. This CDR3 is 15 amino acids long. V was trimmed by 1 base and J by 5 bases, leaving 15 bases between them. The CDR3 DNA reads TGCGCCAGCAGCTTGTTAGGCGGGGAGGAAACTGAAGCTTTCTTT. Translated, it gives CASSLLGGEETEAFF. The whole variable domain, remainder taken from reference TRBV5-1 and TRBJ1-1, is KAGVTQTPRYLIKTRGQQVTLSCSPISGHRSVSWYQQTPGQGLQFLFEYFSETQRNKGNFPGRFSGRQFSNSRSEMNVSTLELGDSALYLCASSLLGGEETEAFFGQGTRLTVV.